A selection of T cell receptor beta chains follows, all from one sample in a study. In TCRdb, the 5' RACE reads were re-called with MiXCR into one record per CDR3 protein. This table holds 20,000 to 25,000 distinct CDR3 sequences, 30% found once. The sequencing input was tumor-infiltrating naive CD4+ T cells sorted from the breast tumor. The receptors here all came from a female donor with breast cancer. CDR3s include the opening cysteine and the closing phenylalanine or tryptophan. Fields, in order: clone size, D gene, V gene, J gene, CDR3 protein, CDR3 DNA. A D gene is named only where the DNA matches it firmly. Clone size, where shown, is once, few, many, or a class for clones that have expanded.

many	TRBD2	TRBV6-5	TRBJ2-7	CASSYGLASYEQYF	TGTGCCAGCAGTTACGGACTAGCAAGCTACGAGCAGTACTTC
many	TRBD1	TRBV10-2	TRBJ1-2	CATLDGQGANYGYTF	TGCGCCACCTTGGACGGACAGGGCGCTAACTATGGCTACACCTTC
many	-	TRBV5-8	TRBJ2-4	CASSARQSLAKNIQYF	TGTGCCAGCAGCGCAAGACAGTCACTAGCCAAAAACATTCAGTACTTC
few	-	TRBV12-3/TRBV12-4	TRBJ2-1	CASNTRSSYNEQFF	TGTGCCAGCAACACCAGGAGCTCCTACAATGAGCAGTTCTTC
few	TRBD2	TRBV11-2	TRBJ2-7	CASSSSGLAGYEQYF	TGTGCCAGCAGCTCTTCGGGACTAGCGGGCTACGAGCAGTACTTC
medium-sized	-	TRBV12-3/TRBV12-4	TRBJ1-5	CASSFLGVNQPQHF	TGTGCCAGCAGTTTTTTAGGTGTTAATCAGCCCCAGCATTTT
once	-	TRBV12-3/TRBV12-4	TRBJ1-5	CASGSGTKNQHF	TGTGCCAGCGGTTCGGGGACCAAAAACCAGCATTTT
many	-	TRBV30	TRBJ2-4	CAWSVPGQSLAKNIQYF	TGTGCCTGGAGTGTACCGGGACAAAGCCTAGCCAAAAACATTCAGTACTTC
many	-	TRBV6-5	TRBJ2-2	CASSLPSGDTGELFF	TGTGCCAGCAGTCTGCCGTCGGGGGACACCGGGGAGCTGTTTTTT
few	-	TRBV4-2	TRBJ2-7	CASSQEGQGIWKQYF	TGTGCCAGCAGCCAAGAGGGGCAGGGGATTTGGAAGCAGTACTTC
once	TRBD1	TRBV14	TRBJ1-1	CASSQEVSGTGAFF	TGTGCCAGCAGCCAAGAAGTGTCAGGGACAGGGGCTTTCTTT
medium-sized	TRBD1	TRBV10-3	TRBJ2-4	CAISESGTGEGIQYF	TGTGCCATCAGTGAGTCGGGGACAGGGGAGGGAATTCAGTACTTC
-	-	TRBV19	TRBJ1-1	CASNRGPATEAFF	TGTGCCAGTAACCGGGGGCCGGCCACTGAAGCTTTCTTT
few	-	TRBV7-9	TRBJ2-1	CASSLEVGGPSYNEQFF	TGTGCCAGCAGCTTAGAGGTGGGCGGGCCCTCCTACAATGAGCAGTTCTTC
few	TRBD1	TRBV7-9	TRBJ1-4	CASSSLVTGNSEKLFF	TGTGCCAGCAGCAGCTTGGTGACAGGGAATTCGGAAAAACTGTTTTTT
-	-	TRBV12-3/TRBV12-4	TRBJ1-6	CASSLDGYNSPLHF	TGTGCCAGCAGTTTGGACGGATATAATTCACCCCTCCACTTT